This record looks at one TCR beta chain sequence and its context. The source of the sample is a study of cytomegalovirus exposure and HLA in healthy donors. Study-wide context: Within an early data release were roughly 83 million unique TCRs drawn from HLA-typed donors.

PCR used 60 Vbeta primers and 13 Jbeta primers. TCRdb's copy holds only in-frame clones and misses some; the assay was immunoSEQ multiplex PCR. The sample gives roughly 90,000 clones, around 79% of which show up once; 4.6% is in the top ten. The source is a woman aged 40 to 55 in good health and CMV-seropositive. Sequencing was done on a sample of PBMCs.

The CDR3 DNA reads as TGTGCTAGTGGTTTGGGATTGGGGGGTTCCTACGAGCAGTACTTC. Protein: CASGLGLGGSYEQYF. The chain links TRBV12-5 to TRBJ2-7, with D possibly TRBD2 on 6 matching bases. Per germline, CDR1 LGHNT and CDR2 FRNRAP. The CDR3 runs 15 residues. The V and J ends lost 1 base and 1 base respectively, with 11 bases between them.